Here is one TCR beta chain with its context. Its target is unknown. The record originates from a study of beta chain features in type 1 diabetes. Study-wide background: Cell yields, gender and age were similar in healthy donors and patients. Regarding the study as a whole: All four CD4+ subsets of Type 1 diabetes patients contained TCRB CDR3s that were moderately but significantly shorter. Individuals with type 1 diabetes displayed fewer insertions and more deletions at VDJ junctions. In comparison with healthy donors, patients had naive, central memory and Treg TCRB repertoires that appeared more similar.

The authors reverse transcribed all of the isolated RNA, so sequencing captured expressed TCRB transcripts. TCRdb's copy holds only in-frame clones and misses some; the assay was immunoSEQ multiplex PCR. Found here are about 240,000 clones, 27% of them singletons; the top ten hold approximately 4%. Trimming pared 1 base from V and 5 bases from J, leaving 13 bases between. The CDR3 spans 15 residues. CDR1 is SGHNT and CDR2 is YYREEE in the germline V gene (reference sequence). V is TRBV5-4 and J is TRBJ2-1, with D perhaps given as TRBD1 or TRBD2 (6 bases each). The clonotype was recovered from a man younger than 45 in good health. The sample was central memory CD4+ T cells from blood. In DNA form, the CDR3 reads TGTGCCAGCAGCTTGAAACAGGGAGGAGACAATGAGCAGTTCTTC. Translation gives CASSLKQGGDNEQFF.